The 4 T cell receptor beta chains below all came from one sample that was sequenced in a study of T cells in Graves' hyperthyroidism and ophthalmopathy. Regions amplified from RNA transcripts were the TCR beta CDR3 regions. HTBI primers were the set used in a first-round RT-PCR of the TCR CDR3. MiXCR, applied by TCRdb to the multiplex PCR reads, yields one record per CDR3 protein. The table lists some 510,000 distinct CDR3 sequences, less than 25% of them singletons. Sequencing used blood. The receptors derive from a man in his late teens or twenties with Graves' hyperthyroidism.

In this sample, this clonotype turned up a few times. The CDR3 here is CASSLTAGGNIQYF. In nucleotides, the CDR3 is TGTGCCAGCAGTTTAACTGCTGGGGGGAACATTCAGTACTTC. The chain has TRBV28 and TRBJ2-4; TRBD2 might be the D (6 bases). Trimming stripped 2 bases from V and 7 bases from J, with 12 bases between. The CDR3 has 14 residues. Germline-derived CDR1 and CDR2 are MDHEN and SYDVKM.

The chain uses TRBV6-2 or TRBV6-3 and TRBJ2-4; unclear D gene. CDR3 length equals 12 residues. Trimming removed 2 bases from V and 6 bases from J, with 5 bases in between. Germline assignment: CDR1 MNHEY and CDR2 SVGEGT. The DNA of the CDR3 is TGTGCCAGCAGTTACCCTAGAAACATTCAGTACTTC. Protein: CASSYPRNIQYF.

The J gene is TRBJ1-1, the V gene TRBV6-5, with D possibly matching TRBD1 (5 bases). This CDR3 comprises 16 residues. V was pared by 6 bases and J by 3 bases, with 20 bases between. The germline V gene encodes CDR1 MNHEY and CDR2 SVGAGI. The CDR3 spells CASRYGGSGLYTEAFF. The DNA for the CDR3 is TGTGCCAGCAGATACGGGGGATCAGGGCTTTACACTGAAGCTTTCTTT.

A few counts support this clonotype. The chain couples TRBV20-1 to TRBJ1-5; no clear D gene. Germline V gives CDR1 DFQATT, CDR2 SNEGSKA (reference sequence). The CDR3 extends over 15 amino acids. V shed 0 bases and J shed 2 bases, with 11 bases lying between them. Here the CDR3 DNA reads TGCAGTGCTAGAGATCGCTTAACAGGCAATCAGCCCCAGCATTTT. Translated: CSARDRLTGNQPQHF.